This T cell receptor (beta chain) was found in a study of CD8+ T cells in alopecia areata (dated by TCRdb to between 2017 and 2018). Regarding the complete study: Treated patients were enrolled in an open-label pilot trial of oral tofacitinib at 5 to 10 mg twice daily for moderate-to-severe alopecia areata. Patients received tofacitinib for 6 to 18 months and were then followed off drug for 6 months to check for delayed response and recurrence. Disease severity in treated patients was measured with the SALT score, which quantifies the percentage of affected scalp surface area. In both human patients and the C3H/HeJ mouse model, the study applied high-throughput TCRbeta sequencing to look at T cell clonal expansion in alopecia areata. On the human side, TCRbeta sequencing was run on scalp tissue and on sorted CD4+ and CD8+ peripheral blood T cells from healthy controls and from alopecia areata patients with either patchy or totalis/universalis disease. Biopsies were taken from tofacitinib-treated patients at baseline and at 4 and 24 weeks of treatment, and a later scalp biopsy was taken in several of the tofacitinib-treated patients. Scalp clonality was compared among normal scalp (n=4), patchy alopecia areata scalp (n=8), and alopecia totalis/universalis scalp (n=8). The RNA source kit depended on sample type: the PAXgene miRNA kit for fixed scalp, the miRNeasy kit for PBMCs, and the RNeasy kit for mouse skin. TCRbeta CDR3 regions were amplified by immunoSEQ multiplex PCR with 35 Vbeta forward and 13 Jbeta reverse primers. On the study overall, not on this receptor specifically: Scalp TCR repertoire analysis is complicated because resident alphabeta T cells in normal human skin are also sequenced, whereas mouse skin is dominated by gammadelta T cells. Because the treated cohort was small and had just a single nonresponder, larger studies are needed to establish links between baseline CD8+ expansion and response. TCR sequences shared between patients were less clear than in mice, possibly partly because of HLA diversity in the patient population. Many expanded lesional clones were found to persist in scalp and blood during tofacitinib treatment, and relapse after treatment cessation may be partly explained by this persistence. Higher clonality and more expanded CD8+ clones were observed in lesional scalp than in normal scalp, particularly in alopecia totalis/universalis, a finding suggestive of antigenic drive. Tofacitinib significantly lowered scalp clonality and the number of expanded CD8+ clones among the top 100 scalp clones.

Library method: the immunoSEQ multiplex PCR assay. RNA was extracted from all samples and reverse transcribed into cDNA, which served as template for TCR sequencing. SuperScript III was used for first-strand cDNA synthesis, primed with a 2:1 mix of oligo-dT and random hexamers. A synthetic immune receptor repertoire was used to gauge amplification bias, and whatever bias remained was removed computationally. Per the authors' processing: Raw reads were preprocessed to remove errors, and CDR3 was defined according to IMGT conventions as the region from the conserved cysteine to phenylalanine. Clonality was computed as 1 minus the Shannon entropy, with the entropy normalized by log2 of the number of productive unique TCRs. CD4 or CD8 identity of scalp clones was inferred by cross-referencing scalp TCRbeta sequences with sorted blood CD4 and CD8 repertoires. TCRdb obtained this table from immuneACCESS and retained in-frame rearrangements with V and J assigned. These tables miss some clones; where compared with another copy, unresolved V genes account for less than half of the shortfall, and the remainder is unexplained. V and J calls and clone size are those listed in that table; D and trimming were worked out from the DNA. In all, the sample holds fewer than 250,000 clones, and 60% of those were seen once. The biggest ten clones account for about 0.94% of the sample.

V loses 5 bases, J loses 5 bases, and the germline ends lie 9 bases apart. There are 12 amino acids in the CDR3, from cysteine to phenylalanine inclusive. Just the 36-base CDR3 DNA is kept, in frame starting at base 1. Per the germline V gene, MDHEN is the CDR1 and SYDVKM is the CDR2. This sample's time point label indicates: about 5 months on oral tofacitinib. The sample's treatment or condition label, decoded: oral pan-JAK inhibitor, 5-10 mg twice daily. Peripheral blood and lesional scalp punch biopsies were obtained from patients with alopecia areata. PBMCs were separated by density centrifugation and stained for CD3, CD4 and CD8, after which CD4+ and CD8+ T cells were sorted on a FACSAria. This clone was seen only a few times. The antigen this receptor binds is unknown. The sample holds no much larger clone one base away, and base qualities are not on file.

The chain was built from TRBV28 and TRBJ1-2; confidence is insufficient to name the D gene. Material: CD4+ T cells sorted from blood, obtained at week 24, from a patient treated with tofacitinib. The sequence was collected from a human donor with alopecia areata. The CDR3 sequence is CASSPAYYGYTF. The DNA is TGTGCCAGCAGTCCAGCCTATTATGGCTACACCTTC.